This TCR beta chain was recovered during a study of lymphopenia after photon versus proton radiotherapy. Study-level findings and limits: A bigger post-nadir fall in TCR diversity correlated inversely with survival time in deceased patients. Only patients who died were analyzed for survival; proton advantage is unproven. Under photons, naive T cells and diversity fell while effector/memory populations rose. After lymphocyte nadir, photon-treated repertoires showed oligoclonal expansion, especially CD8+ Temra.

The CDR3 extends over 14 amino acids. Per germline, CDR1 MNHEY and CDR2 SVGAGI. Trimming removed 6 bases from V and 8 bases from J; junction bases left unmatched: 6. Method: immunoSEQ multiplex PCR; TCRdb's copy keeps in-frame clones and lacks some. The sample holds around 33,000 clones, 85% to 90% seen once. Note on this clone: Its antigen is unidentified.

This receptor was obtained from an older woman with pancreatic cancer. Some clones in this sample may be carry-over from other donors' samples. The gene calls are TRBV6-5 and TRBJ1-6; 8 bases agree with TRBD1. The starting material was peripheral blood, obtained from a patient treated with proton-based radiotherapy. In nucleotides, the CDR3 is TGTGCCAGCAGGCCCGGACAGGGACATTCACCCCTCCACTTT. Protein product: CASRPGQGHSPLHF.